The TCR beta chain described here comes from a study of T cells in Graves' hyperthyroidism and ophthalmopathy. Overall study findings and caveats: The blood repertoire included most of the expanded thyroid clonotypes above 0.001.

From germline, CDR1 is WNHNN and CDR2 SYGVQD (reference sequence). CDR3 length equals 14 residues. V was shortened by 0 bases and J by 6 bases, with 11 bases between the two germline ends. Turning to this clonotype: Its antigen remains unidentified.

Amplification of TCR beta CDR3 regions was performed using RNA transcripts as template. The study used the HTBI primer set for a first-round RT-PCR of the TCR CDR3. In TCRdb, the multiplex PCR reads were re-called with MiXCR into one record per CDR3 protein. The sample contains approximately 560,000 distinct CDR3 sequences, around 46% of which appear only once. Sequences were obtained from peripheral blood or thyroid tissue (not recorded which). This chain joins TRBV10-1 and TRBJ1-2, with D uncertain. This TCR was sampled from a woman younger than 30 with Graves' hyperthyroidism. In nucleotides, the CDR3 is TGCGCCAGCAGTGAGTCCGGGTCAAGCGATGGCTACACCTTC. Translation gives CASSESGSSDGYTF.